This T cell receptor (beta chain) was sequenced for a study of shared T cell receptors in the human thymus. This CDR3 contains 15 residues. The V gene's germline CDR1 is MNHEY and CDR2 SMNVEV (reference sequence). V shed 6 bases and J shed 4 bases, with 19 bases lying between them. Method: immunoSEQ multiplex PCR; TCRdb's copy keeps in-frame clones and lacks some. The data contain hundreds of thousands of clones, around 82% of them singletons. The same specimen was also included in a second study, on human thymus T cells. That work adds: Resections obtained during corrective heart surgery supplied the thymus tissue. Biased V and J segment usage appeared in thymus and peripheral blood.

What was sequenced was thymocytes. The receptor's source is a boy in the first two years of life with a congenital heart defect. The chain combines TRBV27 with TRBJ2-7, with a possible D match to TRBD1 (6 bases). The CDR3 DNA is TGTGCCAGCAGCCGTACGACCTTCAGGGGATACGAGCAGTACTTC. Amino acids: CASSRTTFRGYEQYF.